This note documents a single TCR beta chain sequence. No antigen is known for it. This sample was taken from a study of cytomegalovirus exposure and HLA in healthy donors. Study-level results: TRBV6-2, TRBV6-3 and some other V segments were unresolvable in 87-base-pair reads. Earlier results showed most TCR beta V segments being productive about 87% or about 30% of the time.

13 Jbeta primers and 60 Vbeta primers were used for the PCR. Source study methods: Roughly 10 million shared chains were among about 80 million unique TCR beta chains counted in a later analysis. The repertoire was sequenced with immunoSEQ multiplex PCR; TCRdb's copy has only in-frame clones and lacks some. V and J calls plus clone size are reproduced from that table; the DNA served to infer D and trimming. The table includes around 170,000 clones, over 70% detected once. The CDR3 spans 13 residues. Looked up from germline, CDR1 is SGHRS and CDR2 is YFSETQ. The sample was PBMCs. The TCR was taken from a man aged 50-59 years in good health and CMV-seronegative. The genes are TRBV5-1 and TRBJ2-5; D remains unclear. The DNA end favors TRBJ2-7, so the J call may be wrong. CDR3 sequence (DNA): TGCGCCAGCAGCGGAACACTATCCTACGAGCAGTACTTC. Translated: CASSGTLSYEQYF.